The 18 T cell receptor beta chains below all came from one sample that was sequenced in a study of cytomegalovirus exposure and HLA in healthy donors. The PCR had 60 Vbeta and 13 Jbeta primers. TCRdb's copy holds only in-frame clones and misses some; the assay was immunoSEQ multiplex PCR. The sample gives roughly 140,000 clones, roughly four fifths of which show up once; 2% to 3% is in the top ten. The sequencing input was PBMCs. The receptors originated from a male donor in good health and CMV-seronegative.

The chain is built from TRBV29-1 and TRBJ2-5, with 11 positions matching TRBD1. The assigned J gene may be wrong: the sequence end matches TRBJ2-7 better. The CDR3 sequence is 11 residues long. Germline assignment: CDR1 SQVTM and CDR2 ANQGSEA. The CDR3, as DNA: TGCAGCGTAGGGACAGGGGGCGAGCAGTACTTC. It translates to CSVGTGGEQYF.

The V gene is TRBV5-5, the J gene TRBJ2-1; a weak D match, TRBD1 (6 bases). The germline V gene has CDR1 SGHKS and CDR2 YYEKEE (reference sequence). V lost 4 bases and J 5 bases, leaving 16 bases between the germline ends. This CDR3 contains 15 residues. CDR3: CASSLMTGANNEQFF. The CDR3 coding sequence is TGTGCCAGCAGCCTAATGACAGGAGCCAACAATGAGCAGTTCTTC.

The CDR3 spells CSVDTSSGANVLTF. The DNA of the CDR3 is TGCAGCGTTGACACCAGCTCTGGGGCCAACGTCCTGACTTTC. V gene TRBV29-1 combines with J gene TRBJ2-6; no clear D. Germline CDR1 and CDR2: SQVTM and ANQGSEA. The length of the CDR3 is 14 residues. Trimming took off 3 bases at V and 0 bases at J, with 6 bases between the two ends. Combining the CDR3 with reference TRBV29-1 and TRBJ2-6 gives the whole variable domain SAVISQKPSRDICQRGTSLTIQCQVDSQVTMMFWYRQQPGQSLTLIATANQGSEATYESGFVIDKFPISRPNLTFSTLTVSNMSPEDSSIYLCSVDTSSGANVLTFGAGSRLTVL.

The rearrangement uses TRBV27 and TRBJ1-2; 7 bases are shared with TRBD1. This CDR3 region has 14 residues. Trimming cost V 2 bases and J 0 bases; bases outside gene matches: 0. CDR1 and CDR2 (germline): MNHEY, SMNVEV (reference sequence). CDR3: CASSLDRANYGYTF. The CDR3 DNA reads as TGTGCCAGCAGTTTAGACAGGGCTAACTATGGCTACACCTTC.

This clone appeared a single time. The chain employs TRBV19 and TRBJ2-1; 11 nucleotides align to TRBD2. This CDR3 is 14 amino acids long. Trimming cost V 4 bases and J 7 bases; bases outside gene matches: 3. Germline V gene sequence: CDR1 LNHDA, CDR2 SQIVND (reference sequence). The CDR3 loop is CASSTRLAGNEQFF. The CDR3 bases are TGTGCCAGTAGTACTAGACTAGCGGGAAATGAGCAGTTCTTC.

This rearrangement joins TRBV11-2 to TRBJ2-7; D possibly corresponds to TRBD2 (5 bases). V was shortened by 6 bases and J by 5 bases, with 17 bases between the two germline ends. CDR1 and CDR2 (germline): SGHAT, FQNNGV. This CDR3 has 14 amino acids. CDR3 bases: TGTGCCAGCAGAGGGTTTTCAGTCGGGGACGAGCAGTACTTC. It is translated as CASRGFSVGDEQYF.

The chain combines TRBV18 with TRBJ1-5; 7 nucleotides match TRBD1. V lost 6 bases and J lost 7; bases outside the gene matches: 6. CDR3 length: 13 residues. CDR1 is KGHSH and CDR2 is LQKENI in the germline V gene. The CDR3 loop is CASSPRGEQPQHF. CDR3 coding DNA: TGTGCCAGCTCCCCCAGGGGGGAACAGCCCCAGCATTTT.

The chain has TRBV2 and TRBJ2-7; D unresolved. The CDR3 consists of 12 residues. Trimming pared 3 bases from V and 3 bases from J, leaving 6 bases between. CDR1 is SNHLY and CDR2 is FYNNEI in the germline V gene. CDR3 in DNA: TGTGCCAGCAGTGAGCAGGTCTACGAGCAGTACTTC. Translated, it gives CASSEQVYEQYF.

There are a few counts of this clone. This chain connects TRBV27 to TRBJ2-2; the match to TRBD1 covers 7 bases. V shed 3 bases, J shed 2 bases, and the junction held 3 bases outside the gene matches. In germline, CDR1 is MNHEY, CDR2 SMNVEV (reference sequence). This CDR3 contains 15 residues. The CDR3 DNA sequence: TGTGCCAGCAGTTTCACAGGGGTCAACACCGGGGAGCTGTTTTTT. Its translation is CASSFTGVNTGELFF.

Here the CDR3 DNA reads TGTGCCAGCAGCGTAGTGGGCAGTCACTCAGGGAAGCAGTATTTT. Encoded protein: CASSVVGSHSGKQYF. V and J are TRBV9 and TRBJ2-3; TRBD1 is a possible D gene (5 bases). The CDR3 runs to 15 residues. V was cut by 0 bases and J by 11 bases, with 19 bases left in between. Germline lookup yields CDR1 SGDLS and CDR2 YYNGEE.

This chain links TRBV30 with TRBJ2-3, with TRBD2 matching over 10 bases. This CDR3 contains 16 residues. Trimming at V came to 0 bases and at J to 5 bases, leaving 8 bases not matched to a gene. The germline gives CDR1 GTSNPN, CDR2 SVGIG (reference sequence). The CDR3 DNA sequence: TGTGCCTGGAGTGTTGGAGCGGGAGGGCTCATAGATACGCAGTATTTT. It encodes CAWSVGAGGLIDTQYF.

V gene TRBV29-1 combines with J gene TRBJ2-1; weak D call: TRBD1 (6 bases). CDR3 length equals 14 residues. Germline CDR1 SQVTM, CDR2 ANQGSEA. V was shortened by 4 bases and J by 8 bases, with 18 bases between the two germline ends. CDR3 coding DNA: TGCAGCGTTGTGAACCGCCTCAACAGGGATGAGCAGTTCTTC. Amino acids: CSVVNRLNRDEQFF.

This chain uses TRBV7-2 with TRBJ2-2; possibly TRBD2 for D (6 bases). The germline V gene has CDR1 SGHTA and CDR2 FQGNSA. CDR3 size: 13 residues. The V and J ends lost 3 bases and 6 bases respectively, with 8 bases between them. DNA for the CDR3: TGTGCCAGCAGCTTTACTAGCCCCGGGGAGCTGTTTTTT. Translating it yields CASSFTSPGELFF.

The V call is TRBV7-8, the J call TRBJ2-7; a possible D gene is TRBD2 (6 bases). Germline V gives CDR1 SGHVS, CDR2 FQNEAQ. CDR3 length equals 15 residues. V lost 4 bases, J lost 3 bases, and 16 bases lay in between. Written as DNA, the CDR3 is TGTGCCAGCAGCTCTCCTAACATGGGACTCTACGAGCAGTACTTC. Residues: CASSSPNMGLYEQYF.

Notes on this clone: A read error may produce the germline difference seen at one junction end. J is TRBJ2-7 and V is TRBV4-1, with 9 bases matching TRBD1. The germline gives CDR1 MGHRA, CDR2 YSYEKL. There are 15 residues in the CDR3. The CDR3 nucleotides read TGCGTCAGCAGCCAAGTGTGGGACAGGGCCTACGAGCAGTACTTC. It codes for CVSSQVWDRAYEQYF.

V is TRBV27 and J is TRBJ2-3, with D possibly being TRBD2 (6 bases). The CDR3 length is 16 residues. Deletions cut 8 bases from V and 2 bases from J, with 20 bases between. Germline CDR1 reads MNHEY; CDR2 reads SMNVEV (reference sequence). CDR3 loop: CASHKLLAGSTDTQYF. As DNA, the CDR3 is TGTGCCAGCCATAAACTACTTGCGGGGTCCACAGATACGCAGTATTTT.

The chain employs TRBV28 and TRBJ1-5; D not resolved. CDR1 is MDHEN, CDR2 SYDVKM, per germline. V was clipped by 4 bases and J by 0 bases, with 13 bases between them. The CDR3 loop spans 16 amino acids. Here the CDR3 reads CASSSLLSVSNQPQHF. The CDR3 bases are TGTGCCAGCAGTTCCCTCTTAAGCGTTAGCAATCAGCCCCAGCATTTT.

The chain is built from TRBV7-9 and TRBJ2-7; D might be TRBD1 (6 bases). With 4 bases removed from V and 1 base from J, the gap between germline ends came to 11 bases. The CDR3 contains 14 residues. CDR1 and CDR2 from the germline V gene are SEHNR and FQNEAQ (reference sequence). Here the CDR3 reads CASSSDRPSYEQYF. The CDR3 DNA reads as TGTGCCAGCAGCTCAGACAGGCCGTCCTACGAGCAGTACTTC.